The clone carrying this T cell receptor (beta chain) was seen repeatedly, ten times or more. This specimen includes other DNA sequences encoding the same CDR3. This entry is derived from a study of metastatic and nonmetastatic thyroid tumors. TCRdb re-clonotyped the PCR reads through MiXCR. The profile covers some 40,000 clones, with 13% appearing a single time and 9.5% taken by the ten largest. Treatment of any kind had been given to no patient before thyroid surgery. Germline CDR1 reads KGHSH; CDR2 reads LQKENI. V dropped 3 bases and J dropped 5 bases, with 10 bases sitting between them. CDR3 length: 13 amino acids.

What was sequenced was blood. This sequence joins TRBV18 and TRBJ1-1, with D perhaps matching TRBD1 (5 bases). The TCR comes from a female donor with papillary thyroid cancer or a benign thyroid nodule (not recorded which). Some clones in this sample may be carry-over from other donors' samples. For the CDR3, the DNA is TGTGCCAGCTCACCGAGTCGGGGGACTGAAGCTTTCTTT. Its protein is CASSPSRGTEAFF.